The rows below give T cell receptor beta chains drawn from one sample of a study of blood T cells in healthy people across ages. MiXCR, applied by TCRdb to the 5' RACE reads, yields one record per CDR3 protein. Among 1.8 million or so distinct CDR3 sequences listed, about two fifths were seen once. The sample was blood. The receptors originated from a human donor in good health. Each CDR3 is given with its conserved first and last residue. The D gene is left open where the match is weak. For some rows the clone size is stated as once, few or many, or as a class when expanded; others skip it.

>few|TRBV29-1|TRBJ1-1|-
CSVATGRNTEAFF
TGCAGCGTTGCCACCGGCCGGAACACTGAAGCTTTCTTT
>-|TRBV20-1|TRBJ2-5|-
CSALRTVGRMETQYF
TGCAGTGCTCTTAGGACTGTAGGGCGAATGGAGACCCAGTACTTC
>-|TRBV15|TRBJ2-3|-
CATGPRISTDTQYF
TGTGCCACCGGCCCCCGTATTAGCACAGATACGCAGTATTTT
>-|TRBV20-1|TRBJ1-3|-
CSAGPSSLSSGNTIYF
TGCAGTGCTGGCCCATCGAGTCTGTCCTCTGGAAACACCATATATTTT
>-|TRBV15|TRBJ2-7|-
CATSRDTGNYEQYF
TGTGCCACCAGCAGAGACACAGGGAACTACGAGCAGTACTTC
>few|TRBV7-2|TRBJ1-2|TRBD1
CASSLSDRGPVGYTF
TGTGCCAGCAGCTTATCAGACAGGGGACCGGTTGGCTACACCTTC
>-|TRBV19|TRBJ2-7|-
CASSIPDRSIYEQYF
TGTGCCAGTAGTATACCGGACAGATCTATCTACGAGCAGTACTTC
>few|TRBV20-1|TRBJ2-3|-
CSARANRVNTQYF
TGCAGTGCTAGAGCTAACAGGGTAAATACGCAGTATTTT
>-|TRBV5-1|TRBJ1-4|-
CASSLRAPNEKLFF
TGCGCCAGCAGCTTACGGGCTCCTAATGAAAAACTGTTTTTT
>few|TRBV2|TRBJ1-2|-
CASSEVGTSGYTF
TGTGCCAGCAGTGAAGTTGGTACGAGTGGCTACACCTTC
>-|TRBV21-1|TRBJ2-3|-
CASSDQVNGLVPDTQYF
TGTGCCAGCAGCGACCAGGTTAACGGCCTCGTCCCAGATACGCAGTATTTT
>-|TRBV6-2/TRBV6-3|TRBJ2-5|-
CASSYSGVGWETQYF
TGTGCCAGCAGTTACTCTGGAGTGGGCTGGGAGACCCAGTACTTC
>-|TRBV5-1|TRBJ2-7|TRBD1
CASSTGQARSYEQYF
TGCGCCAGCAGCACGGGACAGGCCCGCTCCTACGAGCAGTACTTC
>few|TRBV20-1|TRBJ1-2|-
CSARDLGGYTF
TGCAGTGCTAGAGATCTGGGGGGTTACACCTTC
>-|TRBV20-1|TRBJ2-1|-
CSARENAGSSYNEQFF
TGCAGTGCTAGAGAAAACGCGGGGAGCTCCTACAATGAGCAGTTCTTC
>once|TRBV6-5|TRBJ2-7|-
CASSYKDKSYEQYF
TGTGCCAGCAGTTACAAGGACAAGTCCTACGAGCAGTACTTC
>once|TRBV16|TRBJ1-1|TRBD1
CASSQSQGLNTEAFF
TGTGCCAGCAGCCAATCACAGGGGCTGAACACTGAAGCTTTCTTT
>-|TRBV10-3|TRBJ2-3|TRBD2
CAITPLAGAPRTSTDTQYF
TGTGCCATCACCCCACTAGCGGGGGCCCCTAGAACAAGCACAGATACGCAGTATTTT
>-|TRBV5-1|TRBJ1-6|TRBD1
CASSLGDRRSPLHF
TGCGCCAGCAGCTTGGGGGACAGAAGGTCACCCCTCCACTTT
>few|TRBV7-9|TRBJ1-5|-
CASSLSPSNQPQHF
TGTGCCAGCAGCTTATCACCCAGCAATCAGCCCCAGCATTTT
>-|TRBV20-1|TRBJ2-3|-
CSGSARATQYF
TGCAGTGGGTCCGCGAGGGCTACGCAGTATTTT
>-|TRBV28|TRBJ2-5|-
CASGLASETRYF
TGTGCCAGCGGGCTAGCGAGTGAGACCCGGTACTTC
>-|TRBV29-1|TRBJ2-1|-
CSVEEGGPSSYNEQFF
TGCAGCGTTGAAGAAGGGGGGCCCAGCTCCTACAATGAGCAGTTCTTC